This T cell receptor beta chain was captured by sequencing in a study of T-cell memory formation after mild COVID-19. Study-wide background: TCR clusters were largely donor specific. Regarding the study as a whole: From day 15 to 85, contracting clones were balanced between CD4 and CD8, whereas later expanders leaned toward CD4+. CD4+ contracting clones were mainly CM and EM; CD8+ ones, EMRA.

5'RACE, which relied on constant-segment primers, yielded TCR alpha and TCR beta cDNA libraries carrying sample barcodes and UMIs. TCRdb analysed the 5' RACE reads with MiXCR anew, one entry per CDR3 protein. The repertoire includes 400,000 to 500,000 distinct CDR3 sequences, roughly 17% of them detected once, and 20% to 25% sits in the top ten. Ten or more counts support this clonotype. Its antigen is still unknown. The V end was cut by 0 bases, the J end by 4 bases, with 15 bases between. The CDR3 has 15 amino acids. Germline-derived CDR1 and CDR2 are DFQATT and SNEGSKA (reference sequence). The chain employs TRBV20-1 and TRBJ2-5; D possibly corresponds to TRBD2 (5 bases). The sequenced sample was PBMCs or a T cell subset sorted from them (not recorded which). This receptor was obtained from a man between 18 and 35 years old who had mild COVID-19 (a few samples of this study predate the infection). Cell type and time point are not known. CDR3 in DNA: TGCAGTGCTAGAGATGCCAGCGGAGGAGGAGAGACCCAGTACTTC. Translation gives CSARDASGGGETQYF.